The clone carrying this T cell receptor beta chain occurred many times. The data were obtained in a study of early T cells in non-severe SARS-CoV-2 infection. The CDR3 covers 17 residues. From germline, CDR1 is DFQATT and CDR2 SNEGSKA (reference sequence). cDNA molecules, individually, were tagged with unique molecular identifiers. TCRdb re-called the 5' RACE reads through MiXCR, storing one row per CDR3 protein. The profile covers 25,000 to 35,000 distinct CDR3 sequences, with 5.7% appearing a single time and roughly 6.2% taken by the ten largest. Sequencing used whole blood. The chain employs TRBV20-1 and TRBJ2-1; 15 bases align to TRBD2. This TCR was sampled from an adult who was a healthcare worker with PCR-confirmed SARS-CoV-2 infection or an uninfected control (not recorded which). CDR3: CGPGTSGGYLTYNEQFF. CDR3 coding DNA: TGCGGTCCCGGGACTAGCGGGGGGTACTTAACCTACAATGAGCAGTTCTTC.